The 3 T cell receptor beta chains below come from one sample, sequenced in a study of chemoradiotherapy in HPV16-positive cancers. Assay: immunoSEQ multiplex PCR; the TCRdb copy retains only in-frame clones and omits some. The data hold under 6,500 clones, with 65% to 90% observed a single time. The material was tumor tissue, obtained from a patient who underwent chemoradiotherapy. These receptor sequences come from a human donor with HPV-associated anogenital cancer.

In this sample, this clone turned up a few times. The CDR3 sequence is CATRGTGGLDEQFF. The CDR3 DNA follows: TGTGCTACCCGGGGGACAGGGGGTTTAGATGAGCAGTTCTTC. The chain recombines TRBV12-5 with TRBJ2-1; TRBD1 aligns across 11 bases. The CDR3 loop spans 14 amino acids. With 10 bases clipped from V and 8 bases from J, the junction kept 10 bases outside the gene matches. The V gene's germline CDR1 is LGHNT and CDR2 FRNRAP.

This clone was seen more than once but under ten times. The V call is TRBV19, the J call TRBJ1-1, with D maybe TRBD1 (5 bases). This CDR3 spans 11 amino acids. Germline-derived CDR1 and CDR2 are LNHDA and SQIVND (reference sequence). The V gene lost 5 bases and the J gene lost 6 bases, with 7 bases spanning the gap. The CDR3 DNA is TGTGCCAGTAGTGGAGGGGCTGAAGCTTTCTTT. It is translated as CASSGGAEAFF.

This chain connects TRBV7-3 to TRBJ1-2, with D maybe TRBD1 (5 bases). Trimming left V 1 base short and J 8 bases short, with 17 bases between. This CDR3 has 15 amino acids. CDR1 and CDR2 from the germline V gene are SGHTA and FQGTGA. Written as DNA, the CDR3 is TGTGCCAGCAGCTTAATTGGAGGGGCTCCGGAGGGCTACACCTTC. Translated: CASSLIGGAPEGYTF.